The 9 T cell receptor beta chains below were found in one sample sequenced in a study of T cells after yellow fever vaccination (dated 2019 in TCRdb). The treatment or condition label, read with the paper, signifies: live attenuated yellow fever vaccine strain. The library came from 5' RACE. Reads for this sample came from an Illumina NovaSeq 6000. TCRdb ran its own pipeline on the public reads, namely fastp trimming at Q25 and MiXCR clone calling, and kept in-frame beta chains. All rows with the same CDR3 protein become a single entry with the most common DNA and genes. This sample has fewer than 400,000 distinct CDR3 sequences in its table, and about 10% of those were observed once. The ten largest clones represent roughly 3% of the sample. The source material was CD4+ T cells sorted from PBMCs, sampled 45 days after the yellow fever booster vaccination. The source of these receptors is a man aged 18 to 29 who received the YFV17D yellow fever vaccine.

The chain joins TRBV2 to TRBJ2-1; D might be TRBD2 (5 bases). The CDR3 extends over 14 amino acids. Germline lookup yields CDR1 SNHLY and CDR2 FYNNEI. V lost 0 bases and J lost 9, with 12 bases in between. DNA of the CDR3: TGTGCCAGCAGTGAAGCGGAGGTCTGGAGTGAGCAGTTCTTC. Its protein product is CASSEAEVWSEQFF.

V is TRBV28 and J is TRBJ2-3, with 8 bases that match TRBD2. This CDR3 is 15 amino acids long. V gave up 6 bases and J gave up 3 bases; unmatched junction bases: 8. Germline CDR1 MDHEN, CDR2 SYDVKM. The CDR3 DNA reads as TGTGCCAGCAGATCCCCGGGACTAGAGACAGATACGCAGTATTTT. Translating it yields CASRSPGLETDTQYF.

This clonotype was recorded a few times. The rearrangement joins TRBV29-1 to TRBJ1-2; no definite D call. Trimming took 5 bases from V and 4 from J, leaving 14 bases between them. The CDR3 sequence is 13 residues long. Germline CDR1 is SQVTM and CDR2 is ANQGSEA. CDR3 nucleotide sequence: TGCAGCGTTCACGGCGGGGTCGGCTATGGCTACACCTTC. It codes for CSVHGGVGYGYTF.

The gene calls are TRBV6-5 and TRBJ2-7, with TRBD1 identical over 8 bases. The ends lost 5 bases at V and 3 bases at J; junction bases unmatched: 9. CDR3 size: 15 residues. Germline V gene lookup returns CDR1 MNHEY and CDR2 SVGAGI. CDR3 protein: CASSPRQGLSYEQYF. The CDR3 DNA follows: TGTGCCAGCAGTCCCCGACAGGGGCTGAGCTACGAGCAGTACTTC.

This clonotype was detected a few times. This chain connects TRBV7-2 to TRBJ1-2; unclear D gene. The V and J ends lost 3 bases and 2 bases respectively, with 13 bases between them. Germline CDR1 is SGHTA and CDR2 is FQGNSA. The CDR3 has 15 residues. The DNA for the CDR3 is TGTGCCAGCAGCTTTCTTCCAGAAAGAAACTATGGCTACACCTTC. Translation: CASSFLPERNYGYTF.

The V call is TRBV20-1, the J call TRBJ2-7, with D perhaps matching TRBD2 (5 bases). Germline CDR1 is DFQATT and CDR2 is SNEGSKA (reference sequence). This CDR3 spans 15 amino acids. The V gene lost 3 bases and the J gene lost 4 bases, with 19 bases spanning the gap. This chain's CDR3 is CSARPDLLGAYEQYF. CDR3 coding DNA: TGCAGTGCTAGGCCAGATTTACTAGGAGCATACGAGCAGTACTTC.

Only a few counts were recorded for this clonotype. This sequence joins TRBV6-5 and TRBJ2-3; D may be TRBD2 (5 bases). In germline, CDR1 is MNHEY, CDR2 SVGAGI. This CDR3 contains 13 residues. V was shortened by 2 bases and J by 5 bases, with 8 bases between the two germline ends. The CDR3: CASSYEGRDTQYF. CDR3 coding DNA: TGTGCCAGCAGTTACGAGGGCAGAGATACGCAGTATTTT.

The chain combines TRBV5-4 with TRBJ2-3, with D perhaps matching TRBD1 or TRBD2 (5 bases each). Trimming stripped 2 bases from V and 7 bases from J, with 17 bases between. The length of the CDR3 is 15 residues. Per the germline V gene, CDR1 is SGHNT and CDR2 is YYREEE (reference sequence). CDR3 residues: CASSFGTILGNTQYF. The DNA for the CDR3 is TGTGCCAGCAGCTTCGGGACGATTTTGGGGAATACGCAGTATTTT.

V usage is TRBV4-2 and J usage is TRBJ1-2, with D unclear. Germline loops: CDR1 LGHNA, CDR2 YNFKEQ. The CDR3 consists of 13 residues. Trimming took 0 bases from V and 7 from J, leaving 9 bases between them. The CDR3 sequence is CASSQEGKGGYTF. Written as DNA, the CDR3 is TGTGCCAGCAGCCAAGAGGGAAAAGGTGGCTACACCTTC.